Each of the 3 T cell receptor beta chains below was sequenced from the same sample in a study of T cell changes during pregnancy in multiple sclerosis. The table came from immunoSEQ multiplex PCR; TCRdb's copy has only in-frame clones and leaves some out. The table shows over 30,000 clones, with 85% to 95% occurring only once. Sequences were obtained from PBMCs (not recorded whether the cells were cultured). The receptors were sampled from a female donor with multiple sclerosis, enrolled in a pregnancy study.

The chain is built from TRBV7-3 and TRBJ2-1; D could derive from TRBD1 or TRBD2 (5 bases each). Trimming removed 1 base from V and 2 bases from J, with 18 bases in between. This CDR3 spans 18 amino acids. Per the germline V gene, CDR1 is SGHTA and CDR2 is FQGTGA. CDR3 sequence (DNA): TGTGCCAGCAGCTTAAACCCCGGGACCTCCTCCGCCTACAATGAGCAGTTCTTC. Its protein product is CASSLNPGTSSAYNEQFF. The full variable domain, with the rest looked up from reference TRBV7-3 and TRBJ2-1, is GAGVSQTPSNKVTEKGKYVELRCDPISGHTALYWYRQSLGQGPEFLIYFQGTGAADDSGLPNDRFFAVRPEGSVSTLKIQRTERGDSAVYLCASSLNPGTSSAYNEQFFGPGTRLTVL.

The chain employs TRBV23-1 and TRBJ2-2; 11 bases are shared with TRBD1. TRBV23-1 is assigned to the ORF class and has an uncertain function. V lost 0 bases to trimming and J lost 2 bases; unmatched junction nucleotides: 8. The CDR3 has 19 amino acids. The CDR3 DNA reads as TGCGCCAGCAGTCAATCGATTGGCCGGACAGGGGGCAACACCGGGGAGCTGTTTTTT. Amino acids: CASSQSIGRTGGNTGELFF.

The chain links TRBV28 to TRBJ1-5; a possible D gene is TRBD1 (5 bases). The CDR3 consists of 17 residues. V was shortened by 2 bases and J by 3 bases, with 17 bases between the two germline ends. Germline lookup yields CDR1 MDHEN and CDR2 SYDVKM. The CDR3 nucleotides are TGTGCCAGCAGTTTAGTGGGACCGAGCAGCTTCAATCAGCCCCAGCATTTT. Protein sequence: CASSLVGPSSFNQPQHF. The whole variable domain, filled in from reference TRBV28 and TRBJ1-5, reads DVKVTQSSRYLVKRTGEKVFLECVQDMDHENMFWYRQDPGLGLRLIYFSYDVKMKEKGDIPEGYSVSREKKERFSLILESASTNQTSMYLCASSLVGPSSFNQPQHFGDGTRLSIL.